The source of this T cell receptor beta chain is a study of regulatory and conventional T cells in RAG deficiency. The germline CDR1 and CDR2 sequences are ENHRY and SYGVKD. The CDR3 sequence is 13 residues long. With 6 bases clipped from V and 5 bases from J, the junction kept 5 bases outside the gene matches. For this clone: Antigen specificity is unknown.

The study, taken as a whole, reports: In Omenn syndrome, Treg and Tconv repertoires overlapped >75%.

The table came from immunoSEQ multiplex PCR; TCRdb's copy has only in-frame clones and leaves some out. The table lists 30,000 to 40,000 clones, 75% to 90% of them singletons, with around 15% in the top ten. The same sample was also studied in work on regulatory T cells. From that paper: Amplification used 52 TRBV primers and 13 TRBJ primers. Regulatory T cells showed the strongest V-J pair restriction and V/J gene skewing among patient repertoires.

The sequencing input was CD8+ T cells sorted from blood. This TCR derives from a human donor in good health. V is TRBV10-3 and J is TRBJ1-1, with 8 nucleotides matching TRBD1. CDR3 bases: TGTGCCATCAGCGCAGGGGGCTTGACTGAAGCTTTCTTT. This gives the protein CAISAGGLTEAFF.